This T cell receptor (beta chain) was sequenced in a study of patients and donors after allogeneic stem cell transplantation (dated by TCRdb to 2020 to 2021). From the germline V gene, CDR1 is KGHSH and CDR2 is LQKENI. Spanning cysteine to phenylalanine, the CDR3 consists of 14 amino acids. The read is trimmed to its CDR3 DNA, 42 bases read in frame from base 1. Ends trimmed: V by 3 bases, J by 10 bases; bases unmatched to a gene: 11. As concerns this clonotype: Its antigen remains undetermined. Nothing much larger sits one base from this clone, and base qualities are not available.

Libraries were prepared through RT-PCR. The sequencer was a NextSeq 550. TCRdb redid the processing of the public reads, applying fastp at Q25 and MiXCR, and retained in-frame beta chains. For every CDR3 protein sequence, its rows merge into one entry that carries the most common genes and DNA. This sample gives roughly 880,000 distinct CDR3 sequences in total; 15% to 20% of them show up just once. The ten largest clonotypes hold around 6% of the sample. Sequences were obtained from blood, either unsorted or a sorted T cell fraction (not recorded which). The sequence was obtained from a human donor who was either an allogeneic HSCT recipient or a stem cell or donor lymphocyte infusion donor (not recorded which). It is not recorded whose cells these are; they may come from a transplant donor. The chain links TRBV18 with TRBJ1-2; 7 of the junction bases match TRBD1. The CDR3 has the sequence CASSPQDRRLDYTF. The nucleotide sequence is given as TGTGCCAGCTCACCTCAGGACAGGAGGTTGGACTACACCTTC. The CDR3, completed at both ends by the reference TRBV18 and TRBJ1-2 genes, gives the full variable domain NAGVMQNPRHLVRRRGQEARLRCSPMKGHSHVYWYRQLPEEGLKFMVYLQKENIIDESGMPKERFSAEFPKEGPSILRIQQVVRGDSAAYFCASSPQDRRLDYTFGSGTRLTVV.